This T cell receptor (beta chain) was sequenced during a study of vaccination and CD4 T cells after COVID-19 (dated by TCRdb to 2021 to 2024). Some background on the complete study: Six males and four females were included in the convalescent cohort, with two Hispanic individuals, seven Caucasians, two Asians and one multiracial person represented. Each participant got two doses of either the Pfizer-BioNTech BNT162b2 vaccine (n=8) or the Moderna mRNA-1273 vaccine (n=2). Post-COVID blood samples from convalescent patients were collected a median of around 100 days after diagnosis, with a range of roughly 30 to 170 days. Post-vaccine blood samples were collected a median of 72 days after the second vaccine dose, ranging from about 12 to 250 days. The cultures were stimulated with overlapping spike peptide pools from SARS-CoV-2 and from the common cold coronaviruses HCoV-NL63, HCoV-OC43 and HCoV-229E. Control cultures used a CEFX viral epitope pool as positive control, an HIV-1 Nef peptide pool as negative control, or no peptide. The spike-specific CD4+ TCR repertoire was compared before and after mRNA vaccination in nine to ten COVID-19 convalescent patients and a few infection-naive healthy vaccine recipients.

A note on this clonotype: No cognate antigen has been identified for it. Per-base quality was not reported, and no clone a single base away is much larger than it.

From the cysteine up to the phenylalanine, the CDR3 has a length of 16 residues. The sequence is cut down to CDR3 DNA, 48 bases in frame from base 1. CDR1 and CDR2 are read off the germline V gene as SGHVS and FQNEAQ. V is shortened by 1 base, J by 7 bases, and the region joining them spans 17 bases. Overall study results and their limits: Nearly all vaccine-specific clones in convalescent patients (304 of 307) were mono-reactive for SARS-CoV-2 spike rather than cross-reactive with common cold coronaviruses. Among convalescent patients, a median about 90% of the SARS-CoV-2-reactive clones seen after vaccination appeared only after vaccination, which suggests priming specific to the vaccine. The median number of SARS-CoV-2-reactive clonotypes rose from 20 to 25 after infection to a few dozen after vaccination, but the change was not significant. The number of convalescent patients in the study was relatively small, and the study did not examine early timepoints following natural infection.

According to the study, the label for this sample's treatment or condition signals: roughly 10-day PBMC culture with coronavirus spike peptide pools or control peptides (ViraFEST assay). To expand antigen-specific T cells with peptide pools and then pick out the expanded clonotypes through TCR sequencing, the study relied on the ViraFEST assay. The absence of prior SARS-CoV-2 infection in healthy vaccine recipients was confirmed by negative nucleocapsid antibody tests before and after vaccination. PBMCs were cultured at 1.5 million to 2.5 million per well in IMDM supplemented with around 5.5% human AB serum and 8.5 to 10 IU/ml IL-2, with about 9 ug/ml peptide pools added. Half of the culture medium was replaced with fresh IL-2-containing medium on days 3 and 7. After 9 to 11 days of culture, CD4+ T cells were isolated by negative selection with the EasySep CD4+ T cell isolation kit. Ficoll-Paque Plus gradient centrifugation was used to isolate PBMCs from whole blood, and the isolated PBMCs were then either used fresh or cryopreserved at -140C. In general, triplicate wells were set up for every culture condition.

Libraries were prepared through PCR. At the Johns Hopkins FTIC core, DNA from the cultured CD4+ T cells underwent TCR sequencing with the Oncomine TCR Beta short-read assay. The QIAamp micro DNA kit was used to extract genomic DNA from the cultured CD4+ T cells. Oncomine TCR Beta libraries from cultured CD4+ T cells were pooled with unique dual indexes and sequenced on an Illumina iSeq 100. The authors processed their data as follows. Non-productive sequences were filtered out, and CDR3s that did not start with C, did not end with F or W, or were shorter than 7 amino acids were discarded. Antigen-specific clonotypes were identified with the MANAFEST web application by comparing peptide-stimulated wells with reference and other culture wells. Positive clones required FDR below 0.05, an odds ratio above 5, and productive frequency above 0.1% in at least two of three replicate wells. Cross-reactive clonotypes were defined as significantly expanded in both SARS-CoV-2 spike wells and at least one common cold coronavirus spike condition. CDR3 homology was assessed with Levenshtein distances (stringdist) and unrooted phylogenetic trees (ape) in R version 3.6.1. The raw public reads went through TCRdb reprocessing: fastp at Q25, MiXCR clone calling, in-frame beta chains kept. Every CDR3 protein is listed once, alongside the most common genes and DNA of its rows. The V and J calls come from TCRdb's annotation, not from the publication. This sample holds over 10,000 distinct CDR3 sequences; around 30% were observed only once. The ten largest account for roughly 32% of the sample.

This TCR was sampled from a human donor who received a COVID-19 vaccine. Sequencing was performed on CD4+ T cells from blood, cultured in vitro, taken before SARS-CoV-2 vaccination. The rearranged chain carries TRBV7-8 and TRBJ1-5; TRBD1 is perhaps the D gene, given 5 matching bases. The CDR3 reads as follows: CASSLELRGARQPQHF. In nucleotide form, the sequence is TGTGCCAGCAGCTTAGAATTAAGAGGGGCCAGGCAGCCCCAGCATTTT.